This is a list of T cell receptor beta chains from one sample in a study of blood T cell repertoires in COVID-19. The protocol was immunoSEQ multiplex PCR, while the TCRdb copy is restricted to in-frame clones and leaves out a portion. The sample includes some 76,000 clones, around 88% of them seen just once. Sample: peripheral blood. All receptors derive from a man between 60 and 75 years old with acute or convalescent COVID-19. Each CDR3 is given with its conserved first and last residue. Each record gives: J gene, D gene, CDR3 length, V gene, clone size, CDR3 DNA, CDR3 protein. The D gene is left open where the match is weak. Size is omitted from some rows. Given values are once, few, many or a class for expanded clones.

TRBJ1-1 NA 14 TRBV5-1 once TGCGCCAGCAGCCCGGAGGGACGGCGCACTGAAGCTTTCTTT CASSPEGRRTEAFF
TRBJ2-7 NA 16 TRBV19 NA TGTGCCAGTAGTATCTTTGGCGGTGGCGGCTCCTACGAGCAGTACTTC CASSIFGGGGSYEQYF
TRBJ1-1 NA 13 TRBV12-5 few TGTGCTAGTGGTTTGGCCGGTAACACTGAAGCTTTCTTT CASGLAGNTEAFF
TRBJ1-2 TRBD1 15 TRBV27 NA TGTGCCAGCAGACTCCAGGGGGGTCCTAACTATGGCCACACCTTC CASRLQGGPNYGHTF
TRBJ1-2 NA 11 TRBV7-9 NA TGTGCCGCGGGGGGGGCGAGGGGCTACACCTTC CAAGGARGYTF
TRBJ2-7 TRBD1 16 TRBV10-3 NA TGTGCCATCAGTGAAGTCGGGGGGACAGGGCTCTACGAGCAGTACTTC CAISEVGGTGLYEQYF
TRBJ2-7 NA 17 TRBV21-1 NA TGTGCCAGCATATGGGTCGTTGTTGGACGGGAATACTACGAGCAGTACTTC CASIWVVVGREYYEQYF
TRBJ2-1 TRBD1 13 TRBV19 NA TGTGCCAGTAGACACGGACAGGGCAATGAGCAGTTCTTC CASRHGQGNEQFF
TRBJ1-5 TRBD1 14 TRBV19 NA TGTGCCGTAAAGACAGGGAATAGCAATCAGCCCCAGCATTTT CAVKTGNSNQPQHF
TRBJ1-2 NA 14 TRBV7-9 NA TGTGCCAGCAGCTTTCCAGTACCAATGGATGGCTACACCTTC CASSFPVPMDGYTF
TRBJ1-4 TRBD1 13 TRBV28 NA TGTGCCAGCAGTTCAGGGGGCAGGGAAAAACTGTTTTTT CASSSGGREKLFF
TRBJ1-2 NA 12 TRBV6-1 NA TGTGCCAGCAGTGAACTCGGCTATGGCTACACCTTC CASSELGYGYTF
TRBJ2-2 NA 14 TRBV12-5 NA TGTGCTAGTGGTTTAGGGGAGAACACCGGGGAGCTGTTTTTT CASGLGENTGELFF
TRBJ1-4 NA 15 TRBV28 NA TGTGCCAGCAGTTTACTGTCGCCTGGGGGGGAAAAACTGTTTTTT CASSLLSPGGEKLFF
TRBJ2-5 NA 15 TRBV2 NA TGTGCCAGCGGCGAGACAGGGAGGTCCAAGGAAACCCAGTACTTC CASGETGRSKETQYF
TRBJ2-5 TRBD1 16 TRBV7-9 NA TGTGCCAGCAGCGAACCGTGGACAGGGGGACAAGAGACCCAGTACTTC CASSEPWTGGQETQYF
TRBJ1-4 NA 13 TRBV27 NA TGTGCCACCCCTCTCCCAACTAATGAAAAACTGTTTTTT CATPLPTNEKLFF
TRBJ2-5 TRBD2 17 TRBV5-1 NA TGCGCCAGCAGCCCCCGGGGGTCGACTAGCGGTGAAGAGACCCAGTACTTC CASSPRGSTSGEETQYF
TRBJ2-2 NA 15 TRBV5-1 NA TGCGCCAGCAGCTCAACAGGATCGAACACCGGGGAGCTGTTTTTT CASSSTGSNTGELFF
TRBJ2-2 TRBD2 16 TRBV7-3 once TGTGCCAGCAGCTTAACGTGGACTAGCGACACCGGGGAGCTGTTTTTT CASSLTWTSDTGELFF
TRBJ2-1 NA 16 TRBV4-1 NA TGCGCCAGCAGCCTAGAGAGGACAAATTACCACAATGAGCAGTTCTTC CASSLERTNYHNEQFF
TRBJ2-1 TRBD2 15 TRBV5-5 NA TGTGCCAGCAGCCGAGCGGGAGAGACCTACAATGAGCAGTTCTTC CASSRAGETYNEQFF
TRBJ2-1 TRBD2 15 TRBV19 NA TGTGCCAGTAGGGAAAGCGGGAGGGCCATGAATGAGCAGTTCTTC CASRESGRAMNEQFF